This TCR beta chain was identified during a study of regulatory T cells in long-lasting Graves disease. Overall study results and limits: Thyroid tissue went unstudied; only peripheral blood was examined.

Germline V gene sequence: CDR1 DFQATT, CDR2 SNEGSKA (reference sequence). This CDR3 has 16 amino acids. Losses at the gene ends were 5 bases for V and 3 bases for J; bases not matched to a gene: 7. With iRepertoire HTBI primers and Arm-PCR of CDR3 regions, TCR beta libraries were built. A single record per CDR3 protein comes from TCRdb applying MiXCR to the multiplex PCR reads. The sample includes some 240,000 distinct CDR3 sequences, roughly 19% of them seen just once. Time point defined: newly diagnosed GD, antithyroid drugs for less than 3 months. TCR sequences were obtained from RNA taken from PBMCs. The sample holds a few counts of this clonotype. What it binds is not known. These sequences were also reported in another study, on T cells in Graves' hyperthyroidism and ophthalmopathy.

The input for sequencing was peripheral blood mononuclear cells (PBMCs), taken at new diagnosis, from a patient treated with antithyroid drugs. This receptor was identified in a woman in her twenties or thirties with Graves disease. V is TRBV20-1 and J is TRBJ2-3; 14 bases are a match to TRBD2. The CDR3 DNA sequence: TGCAGTGCTTCCAGACTAGCGGGAGGGAAGACAGATACGCAGTATTTT. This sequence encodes CSASRLAGGKTDTQYF.